These T cell receptor beta chains were read from a single sample in a study of T cell responses to AZD1222 COVID-19 vaccine. Measured with immunoSEQ multiplex PCR; TCRdb has only the in-frame clones, and not every one. The table has more than 95,000 clones, approximately 89% seen once. The sample consisted of peripheral blood, taken on day 0 of AZD1222 vaccination. The source of these receptors is an adult in good health. Both conserved end residues are part of each CDR3. The order of the fields is J gene, D gene, clone size, V gene, CDR3 protein, CDR3 DNA. The D gene is left open where the match is weak. Clone size appears in some rows only: once, few, many, or a class for an expanded clone.

J gene: TRBJ1-1; D gene: -; clone size: once; V gene: TRBV5-1; CDR3 protein: CASSLIGVGNTEAFF; CDR3 DNA: TGCGCCAGCAGCTTGATAGGGGTCGGAAACACTGAAGCTTTCTTT
J gene: TRBJ2-7; D gene: -; clone size: -; V gene: TRBV5-1; CDR3 protein: CASSLNSQGSGYEQYF; CDR3 DNA: TGCGCCAGCAGCTTAAACTCCCAGGGGTCCGGGTACGAGCAGTACTTC
J gene: TRBJ2-5; D gene: -; clone size: few; V gene: TRBV6-6; CDR3 protein: CASSDGVGNAETQYF; CDR3 DNA: TGTGCCAGCAGTGACGGGGTGGGAAATGCAGAGACCCAGTACTTC
J gene: TRBJ1-5; D gene: -; clone size: -; V gene: TRBV12-3/TRBV12-4; CDR3 protein: CASSLGWSQPQHF; CDR3 DNA: TGTGCCAGCAGTTTAGGTTGGAGTCAGCCCCAGCATTTT
J gene: TRBJ2-2; D gene: TRBD1; clone size: -; V gene: TRBV6-5; CDR3 protein: CASRRTGGGTGELFF; CDR3 DNA: TGTGCCAGCAGACGGACAGGGGGGGGCACCGGGGAGCTGTTTTTT
J gene: TRBJ2-7; D gene: -; clone size: -; V gene: TRBV7-3; CDR3 protein: CASSFALDSYEQYF; CDR3 DNA: TGTGCCAGCAGCTTCGCCCTCGATTCCTACGAGCAGTACTTC
J gene: TRBJ2-5; D gene: TRBD1; clone size: -; V gene: TRBV24-1; CDR3 protein: CATSDSRQGSLETQYF; CDR3 DNA: TGTGCCACCAGTGATTCCCGACAGGGGAGCCTGGAGACCCAGTACTTC
J gene: TRBJ1-1; D gene: -; clone size: -; V gene: TRBV9; CDR3 protein: CASSGYQKNTEAFF; CDR3 DNA: TGTGCCAGCAGCGGTTACCAAAAGAACACTGAAGCTTTCTTT
J gene: TRBJ2-5; D gene: -; clone size: once; V gene: TRBV21-1; CDR3 protein: CASSKFDRTQETQYF; CDR3 DNA: TGTGCCAGCAGCAAATTCGACAGAACCCAAGAGACCCAGTACTTC
J gene: TRBJ1-1; D gene: TRBD1; clone size: -; V gene: TRBV7-6; CDR3 protein: CASSTGQGGDTEAFF; CDR3 DNA: TGTGCCAGCAGCACGGGACAGGGAGGGGACACTGAAGCTTTCTTT
J gene: TRBJ2-2; D gene: -; clone size: -; V gene: TRBV19; CDR3 protein: CASSPLVGGDPNTGELFF; CDR3 DNA: TGTGCCAGTAGTCCCCTAGTGGGGGGTGACCCGAACACCGGGGAGCTGTTTTTT
J gene: TRBJ1-2; D gene: TRBD1; clone size: -; V gene: TRBV2; CDR3 protein: CASSDPTTGGYNGYTF; CDR3 DNA: TGTGCCAGCAGTGACCCCACGACAGGGGGTTATAATGGCTACACCTTC
J gene: TRBJ2-1; D gene: -; clone size: -; V gene: TRBV4-2; CDR3 protein: CASSQDLAGRSYNEQFF; CDR3 DNA: TGTGCCAGCAGCCAAGATCTTGCAGGGCGCTCCTACAATGAGCAGTTCTTC
J gene: TRBJ2-7; D gene: -; clone size: -; V gene: TRBV30; CDR3 protein: CAWVTATYEQYF; CDR3 DNA: TGTGCCTGGGTGACAGCTACATACGAGCAGTACTTC
J gene: TRBJ2-1; D gene: -; clone size: -; V gene: TRBV5-6; CDR3 protein: CASSRGYNEQFF; CDR3 DNA: TGTGCCAGCAGCCGGGGCTACAATGAGCAGTTCTTC
J gene: TRBJ2-7; D gene: TRBD1; clone size: -; V gene: TRBV15; CDR3 protein: CATSRGDGTGYYEQYF; CDR3 DNA: TGTGCCACCAGCAGAGGGGACGGGACAGGGTACTACGAGCAGTACTTC
J gene: TRBJ1-5; D gene: -; clone size: -; V gene: TRBV19; CDR3 protein: CASSINPGEGQPQHF; CDR3 DNA: TGTGCCAGTAGTATTAATCCTGGGGAAGGTCAGCCCCAGCATTTT
J gene: TRBJ2-3; D gene: TRBD2; clone size: -; V gene: TRBV4-1; CDR3 protein: CASSQEASGNTDTQYF; CDR3 DNA: TGCGCCAGCAGCCAAGAGGCTAGCGGGAACACAGATACGCAGTATTTT
J gene: TRBJ2-5; D gene: TRBD1; clone size: -; V gene: TRBV11-2; CDR3 protein: CASSTGQGRETQYF; CDR3 DNA: TGTGCCAGCAGCACCGGACAGGGGCGAGAGACCCAGTACTTC
J gene: TRBJ2-7; D gene: -; clone size: -; V gene: TRBV12-3/TRBV12-4; CDR3 protein: CASSFGTSYEQYF; CDR3 DNA: TGTGCCAGCAGTTTCGGTACCTCCTACGAGCAGTACTTC
J gene: TRBJ1-4; D gene: -; clone size: -; V gene: TRBV30; CDR3 protein: CAWSRLFGTQQLSNEKLFF; CDR3 DNA: TGTGCCTGGAGTCGTCTCTTTGGGACTCAACAACTATCTAATGAAAAACTGTTTTTT
J gene: TRBJ2-7; D gene: -; clone size: -; V gene: TRBV6-5; CDR3 protein: CASSYGFGNYEQYF; CDR3 DNA: TGTGCCAGCAGTTACGGATTCGGAAACTATGAGCAGTACTTC
J gene: TRBJ1-1; D gene: TRBD1; clone size: -; V gene: TRBV5-1; CDR3 protein: CASSMGTGPSTEAFF; CDR3 DNA: TGCGCCAGCAGCATGGGGACAGGGCCGTCCACTGAAGCTTTCTTT
J gene: TRBJ2-3; D gene: -; clone size: -; V gene: TRBV5-8; CDR3 protein: CASSLGGTATDTQYF; CDR3 DNA: TGTGCCAGCAGCTTGGGGGGAACTGCCACAGATACGCAGTATTTT
J gene: TRBJ2-1; D gene: TRBD2; clone size: -; V gene: TRBV3-1/TRBV3-2; CDR3 protein: CASRLGLAGYNEQFF; CDR3 DNA: TGTGCCAGCAGACTGGGACTAGCGGGGTACAATGAGCAGTTCTTC
J gene: TRBJ1-3; D gene: -; clone size: -; V gene: TRBV6-5; CDR3 protein: CAGSYQASKGNTIYF; CDR3 DNA: TGTGCCGGCAGTTACCAGGCGTCTAAGGGAAACACCATATATTTT